This T cell receptor (beta chain) was identified in a study of cytomegalovirus exposure and HLA in healthy donors. Findings of the study overall: One cluster of highly shared sequence variants probably arose as a sequencing artifact.

The primer mix had 60 Vbeta and 13 Jbeta primers. Only in-frame clones appear in the TCRdb table, and some are missing; sequencing was by immunoSEQ multiplex PCR. In the table there are 80,000 to 100,000 clones, about two thirds of which are singletons. After removal of 0 bases from V and 3 bases from J, the junction contained 1 base not matched to a gene. Germline loops: CDR1 SGHTA, CDR2 FQGNSA. The CDR3 consists of 14 residues. Remarks on this clone: What it recognizes is unknown.

The sample consisted of PBMCs. The TCR comes from a man in his fifties or sixties in good health and CMV-seronegative. The V and J genes are TRBV7-2 and TRBJ2-5; TRBD1 aligns across 7 bases. In DNA, the CDR3 is TGTGCCAGCAGCTTAGCTACAGGGGAAGAGACCCAGTACTTC. It encodes CASSLATGEETQYF.